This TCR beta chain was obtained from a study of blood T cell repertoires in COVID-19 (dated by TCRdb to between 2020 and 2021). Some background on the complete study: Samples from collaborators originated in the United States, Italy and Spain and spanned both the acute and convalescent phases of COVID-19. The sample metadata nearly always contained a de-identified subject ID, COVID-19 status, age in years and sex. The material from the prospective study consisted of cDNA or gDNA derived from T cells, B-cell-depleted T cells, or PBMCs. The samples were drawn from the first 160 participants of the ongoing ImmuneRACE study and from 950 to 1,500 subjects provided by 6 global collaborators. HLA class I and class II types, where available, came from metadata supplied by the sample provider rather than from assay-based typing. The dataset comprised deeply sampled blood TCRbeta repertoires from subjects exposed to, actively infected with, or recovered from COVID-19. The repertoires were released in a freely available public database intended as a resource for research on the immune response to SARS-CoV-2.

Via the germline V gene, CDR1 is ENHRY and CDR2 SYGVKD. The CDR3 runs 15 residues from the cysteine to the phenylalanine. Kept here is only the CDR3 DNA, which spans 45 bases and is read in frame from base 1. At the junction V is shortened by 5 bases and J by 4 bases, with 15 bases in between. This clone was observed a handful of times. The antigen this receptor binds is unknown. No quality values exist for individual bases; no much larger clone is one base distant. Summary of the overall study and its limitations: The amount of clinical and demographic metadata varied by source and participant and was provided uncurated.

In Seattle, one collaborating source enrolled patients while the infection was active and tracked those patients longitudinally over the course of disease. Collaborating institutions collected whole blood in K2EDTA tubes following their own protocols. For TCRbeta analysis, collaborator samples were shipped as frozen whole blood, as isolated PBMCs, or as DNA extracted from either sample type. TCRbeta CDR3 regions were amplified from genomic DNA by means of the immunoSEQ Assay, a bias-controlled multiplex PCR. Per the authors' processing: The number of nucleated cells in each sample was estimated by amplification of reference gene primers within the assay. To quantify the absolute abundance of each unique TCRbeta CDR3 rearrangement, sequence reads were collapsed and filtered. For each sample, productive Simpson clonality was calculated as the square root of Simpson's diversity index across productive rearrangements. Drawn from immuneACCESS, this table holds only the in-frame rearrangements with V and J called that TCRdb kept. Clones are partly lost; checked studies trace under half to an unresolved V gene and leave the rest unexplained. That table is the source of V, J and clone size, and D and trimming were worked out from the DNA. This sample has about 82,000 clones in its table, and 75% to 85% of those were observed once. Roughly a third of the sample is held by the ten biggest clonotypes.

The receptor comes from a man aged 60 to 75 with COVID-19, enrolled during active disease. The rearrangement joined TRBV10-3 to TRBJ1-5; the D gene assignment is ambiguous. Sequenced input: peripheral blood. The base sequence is TGTGCCATCAGTAACGGGAGGGAACGGAATCAGCCCCAGCATTTT. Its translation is CAISNGRERNQPQHF.